The subject of this entry is one T cell receptor (beta chain). Looked up from germline, CDR1 is MDHEN and CDR2 is SYDVKM. With V trimmed by 4 bases and J by 3 bases, 7 bases remained unmatched. The CDR3 spans 15 residues. In the original workflow: Reference gene primer amplification gave estimated nucleated cell counts. Assay used: immunoSEQ multiplex PCR; TCRdb lists only in-frame clones, some missing. The V and J calls and clone size come from that table; D and trimming were worked out from the DNA. The sample includes some 120,000 clones, 85% to 90% seen only once; the top ten take approximately 3.5%. This record comes from a study of blood T cell repertoires in COVID-19. Across the study: Acute and convalescent COVID-19 samples came from the United States, Italy and Spain.

This clonotype was sampled from an elderly woman with COVID-19, enrolled during active disease. Specimen: peripheral blood. The V call is TRBV28, the J call TRBJ2-3; 7 nucleotides match TRBD1. CDR3 coding DNA: TGTGCCAGCAGTTGGGGGCAGGGGGAGACAGATACGCAGTATTTT. Translating gives CASSWGQGETDTQYF.